This TCR beta chain was captured in a study of blood T cell repertoires in COVID-19 (dated by TCRdb to 2018 to 2021). For the wider study: The collaborator samples originated in the United States, Italy and Spain and spanned the acute and convalescent phases of COVID-19. The material from the prospective study consisted of cDNA or gDNA derived from T cells, B-cell-depleted T cells, or PBMCs. Deeply sampled blood TCRbeta repertoires from subjects exposed to, actively infected with, or recovered from COVID-19 were included in the dataset. The repertoires were released in a freely available public database meant as a resource for research on the immune response to SARS-CoV-2. Samples were obtained from the ongoing ImmuneRACE study (first 160 participants) and from approximately 1,200 subjects provided by 6 global collaborators. Nearly every sample came with metadata listing a de-identified subject ID, COVID-19 status, age in years and sex. Where HLA class I and class II types were available, the types were taken from metadata supplied by the sample provider, not from assay-based typing.

V is pared back by 6 bases and J by 9 bases, with 13 bases lying between the germline termini. Counted from cysteine to phenylalanine, this CDR3 has 12 amino acids. Only the CDR3 DNA stays, 36 bases, in frame from base 1. CDR1 WNHNN and CDR2 SYGVQD are derived from the germline V gene (reference sequence). TCRbeta CDR3 regions were amplified from genomic DNA using the immunoSEQ Assay, a bias-controlled multiplex PCR. The authors processed their data as follows. Nucleated cell counts per sample were estimated from amplification of reference gene primers within the assay. To quantify the absolute abundance of each unique TCRbeta CDR3 rearrangement, sequence reads were collapsed and filtered. Productive Simpson clonality was computed per sample as the square root of Simpson's diversity index over productive rearrangements. TCRdb retrieved this table from immuneACCESS and kept in-frame rearrangements only. Not all clones are present; in checked studies, unresolved V genes account for under half, and no reason is known for the remainder. V and J calls and clone size are as listed in that table; D and trimming were resolved from the DNA. The sample table contains under 250,000 clones; only one count was recorded for around 88% of them. The ten top clones hold roughly 5.2% of the sample.

One collaborating source in Seattle enrolled patients while the patients were actively infected and followed the patients over time throughout the course of disease. Whole blood was collected in K2EDTA tubes by collaborating institutions according to the institutions' own protocols. For TCRbeta analysis, collaborators shipped samples in one of three forms: frozen whole blood, isolated PBMCs, or DNA extracted from either of those sample types. What the study reported, not specific to this receptor: The amount of clinical and demographic metadata varied by source and participant and was provided uncurated.

As regards this clone: The target of this receptor is not known. The sample holds no much larger clone one base away, and base qualities are not on file.

The source material was peripheral blood. This sequence was found in a woman older than 75 with COVID-19, enrolled during active disease. The chain is assembled from TRBV10-1 and TRBJ2-3, and TRBD2 may be the D gene, going by 5 matching bases. The CDR3 region has the sequence CASSSSGATQYF. The sequenced DNA: TGCGCCAGCAGCTCAAGCGGAGCAACGCAGTATTTT.